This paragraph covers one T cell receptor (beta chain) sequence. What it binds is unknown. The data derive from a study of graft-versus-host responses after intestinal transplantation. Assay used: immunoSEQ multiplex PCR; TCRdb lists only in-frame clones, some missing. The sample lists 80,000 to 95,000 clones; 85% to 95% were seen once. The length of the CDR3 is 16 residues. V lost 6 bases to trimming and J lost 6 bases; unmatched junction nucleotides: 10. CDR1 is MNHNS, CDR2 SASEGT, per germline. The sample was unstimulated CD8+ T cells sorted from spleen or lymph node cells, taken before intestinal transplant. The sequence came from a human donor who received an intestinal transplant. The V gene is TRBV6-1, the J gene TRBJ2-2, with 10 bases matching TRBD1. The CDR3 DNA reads TGTGCCAGCAGCGAAAGGACAGGGGGTTTCGCCGGGGAGCTGTTTTTT. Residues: CASSERTGGFAGELFF.